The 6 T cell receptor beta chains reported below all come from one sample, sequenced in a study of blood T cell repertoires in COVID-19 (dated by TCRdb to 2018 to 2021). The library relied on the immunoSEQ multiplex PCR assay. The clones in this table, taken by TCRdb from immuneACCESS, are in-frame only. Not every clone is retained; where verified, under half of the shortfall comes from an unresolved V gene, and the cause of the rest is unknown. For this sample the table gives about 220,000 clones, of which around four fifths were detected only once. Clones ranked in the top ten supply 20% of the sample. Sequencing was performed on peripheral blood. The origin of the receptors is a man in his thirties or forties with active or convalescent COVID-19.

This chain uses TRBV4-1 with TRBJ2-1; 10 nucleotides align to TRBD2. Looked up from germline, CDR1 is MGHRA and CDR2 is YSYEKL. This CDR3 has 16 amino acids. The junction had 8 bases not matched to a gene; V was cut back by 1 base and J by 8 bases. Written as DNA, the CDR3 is TGCGCCAGCAGCCAAGGGCTGAGCGGGGGGGAATATGAGCAGTTCTTC. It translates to CASSQGLSGGEYEQFF.

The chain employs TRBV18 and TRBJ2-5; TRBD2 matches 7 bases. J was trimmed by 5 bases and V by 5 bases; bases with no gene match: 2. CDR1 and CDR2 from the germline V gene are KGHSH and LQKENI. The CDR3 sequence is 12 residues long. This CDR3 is CASSSGRETQYF. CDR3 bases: TGTGCCAGCTCATCCGGGAGGGAGACCCAGTACTTC. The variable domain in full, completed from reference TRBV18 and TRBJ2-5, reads NAGVMQNPRHLVRRRGQEARLRCSPMKGHSHVYWYRQLPEEGLKFMVYLQKENIIDESGMPKERFSAEFPKEGPSILRIQQVVRGDSAAYFCASSSGRETQYFGPGTRLLVL.

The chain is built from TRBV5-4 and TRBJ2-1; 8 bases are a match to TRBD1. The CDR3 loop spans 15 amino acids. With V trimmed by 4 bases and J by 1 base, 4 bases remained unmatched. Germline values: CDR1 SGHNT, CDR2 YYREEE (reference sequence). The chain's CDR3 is CASSTDRGSYNEQFF. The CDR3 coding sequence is TGTGCCAGCAGCACCGACAGGGGATCCTACAATGAGCAGTTCTTC.

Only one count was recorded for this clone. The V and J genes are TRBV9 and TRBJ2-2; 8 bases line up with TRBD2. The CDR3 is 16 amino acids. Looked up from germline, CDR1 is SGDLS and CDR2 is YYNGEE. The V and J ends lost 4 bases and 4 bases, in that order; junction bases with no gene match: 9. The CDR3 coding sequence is TGTGCCAGCAGCTTATTAGCGGGACGGGGCACCGGGGAGCTGTTTTTT. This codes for CASSLLAGRGTGELFF.

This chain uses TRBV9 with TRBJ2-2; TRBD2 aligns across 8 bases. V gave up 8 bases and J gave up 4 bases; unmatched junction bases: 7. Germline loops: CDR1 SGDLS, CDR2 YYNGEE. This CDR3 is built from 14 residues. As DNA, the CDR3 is TGTGCCAGTCGATGGACTAGCTCCACCGGGGAGCTGTTTTTT. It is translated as CASRWTSSTGELFF.

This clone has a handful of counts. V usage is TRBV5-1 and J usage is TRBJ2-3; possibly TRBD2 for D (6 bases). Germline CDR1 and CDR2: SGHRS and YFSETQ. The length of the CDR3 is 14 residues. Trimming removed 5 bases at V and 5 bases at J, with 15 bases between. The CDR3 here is CASRIGSQIDTQYF. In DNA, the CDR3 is TGCGCCAGCAGGATCGGGAGTCAGATAGATACGCAGTATTTT.